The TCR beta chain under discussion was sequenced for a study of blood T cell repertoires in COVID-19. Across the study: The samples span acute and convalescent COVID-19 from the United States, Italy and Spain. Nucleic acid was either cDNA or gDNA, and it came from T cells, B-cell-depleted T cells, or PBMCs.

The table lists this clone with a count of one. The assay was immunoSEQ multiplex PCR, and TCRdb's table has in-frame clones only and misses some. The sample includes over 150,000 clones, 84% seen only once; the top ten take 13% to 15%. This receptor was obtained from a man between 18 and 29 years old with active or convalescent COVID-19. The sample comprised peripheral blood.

The CDR3 sequence: CASSEGDRTGTDTQYF. In nucleotides, the CDR3 is TGTGCCAGCAGTGAAGGTGACAGGACGGGTACAGATACGCAGTATTTT. This chain connects TRBV6-1 to TRBJ2-3; possibly TRBD1 for D (6 bases). From germline, CDR1 is MNHNS and CDR2 SASEGT. Trimming removed 1 base from V and 3 bases from J, with 14 bases in between. This CDR3 comprises 16 residues.